Listed below are T cell receptor beta chains from one sample, sequenced in a study of blood T cell repertoires in COVID-19. Data came from immunoSEQ multiplex PCR; TCRdb stores just in-frame clones and leaves some out. Found here are around 130,000 clones, just over 75% of them singletons; the top ten hold approximately 10%. Sequenced: peripheral blood. All receptors derive from a human donor in a cohort sampled during active COVID-19. The CDR3 runs from the conserved cysteine through the conserved F or W. A D gene is named only where the DNA matches it firmly. Clone size is not always given. Where it is, it says once, few, many or a class for expanded clones.

TRBD1	TRBV11-2	TRBJ1-2	.	CASSSSGTGGGYTF	TGTGCCAGCAGCTCATCCGGGACAGGGGGTGGCTACACCTTC
TRBD1	TRBV18	TRBJ2-1	.	CASSPGQGASYEQFF	TGTGCCAGCTCACCGGGGCAGGGGGCTTCCTATGAGCAGTTCTTC
TRBD1	TRBV5-1	TRBJ2-3	.	CASKTETGADTQYF	TGCGCCAGCAAAACAGAAACAGGGGCAGATACGCAGTATTTT
.	TRBV5-1	TRBJ2-2	.	CASSLSADTNTGELFF	TGCGCCAGCAGCTTGAGTGCGGACACCAACACCGGGGAGCTGTTTTTT
.	TRBV5-1	TRBJ1-2	.	CASSFSDTNYGYTF	TGCGCCAGCAGCTTCTCAGATACTAACTATGGCTACACCTTC
.	TRBV12-3/TRBV12-4	TRBJ2-7	.	CASSSQGPYEQYF	TGTGCCAGCAGTTCACAGGGACCCTACGAGCAGTACTTC
.	TRBV19	TRBJ1-4	.	CASSIVSGKLFF	TGTGCCAGTAGTATAGTATCCGGGAAACTGTTTTTT
.	TRBV7-9	TRBJ1-1	.	CASSSGGPAGEAFF	TGTGCCAGCAGCTCCGGGGGTCCAGCCGGAGAAGCTTTCTTT
TRBD2	TRBV12-5	TRBJ2-2	.	CASGFGGDSNTGELFF	TGTGCTAGTGGTTTCGGGGGGGATTCGAACACCGGGGAGCTGTTTTTT
.	TRBV12-3/TRBV12-4	TRBJ2-7	.	CASSRNRDEQYF	TGTGCCAGCAGCCGTAACAGGGACGAGCAGTACTTC
.	TRBV6-5	TRBJ2-7	.	CASSLSGAVTEQYF	TGTGCCAGCAGCCTCTCAGGGGCTGTTACCGAGCAGTACTTC
.	TRBV27	TRBJ2-3	many	CASSDRAGATDTQYF	TGTGCCAGCAGTGACCGCGCAGGGGCCACAGATACGCAGTATTTT
.	TRBV28	TRBJ2-1	.	CASSLGEESPHNEQFF	TGTGCCAGCAGTTTAGGGGAGGAATCCCCCCACAATGAGCAGTTCTTC
TRBD1	TRBV4-1	TRBJ1-3	once	CASSQPGQRNTIYF	TGCGCCAGCAGCCAACCGGGACAGAGAAACACCATATATTTT
TRBD2	TRBV5-1	TRBJ2-5	.	CASSLWSGVETQYF	TGCGCCAGCAGCTTGTGGAGCGGGGTCGAGACCCAGTACTTC
.	TRBV5-1	TRBJ1-3	.	CASTQGMSGNTIYF	TGCGCCAGCACCCAGGGGATGTCGGGAAACACCATATATTTT
.	TRBV29-1	TRBJ1-1	.	CSVVVREAFF	TGCAGCGTTGTTGTCCGGGAAGCTTTCTTT
TRBD2	TRBV10-1	TRBJ2-7	.	CASSPGTSGGYEQYF	TGCGCCAGCAGTCCCGGGACTAGCGGGGGCTACGAGCAGTACTTC
TRBD2	TRBV5-1	TRBJ2-3	.	CASSLRLAGGRLNTDTQYF	TGCGCCAGCAGCTTGCGGCTAGCGGGGGGTCGACTAAACACAGATACGCAGTATTTT
.	TRBV5-1	TRBJ1-1	.	CASSLEGGGLGTEAFF	TGCGCCAGCAGCTTGGAGGGCGGGGGCCTTGGCACTGAAGCTTTCTTT
.	TRBV15	TRBJ2-7	once	CATSRVGGLPGDEQYF	TGTGCCACCAGCAGAGTGGGGGGACTTCCCGGCGACGAGCAGTACTTC
.	TRBV19	TRBJ1-4	.	CASRETEKLFF	TGTGCCAGTAGGGAGACTGAAAAACTGTTTTTT
.	TRBV10-1	TRBJ1-1	.	CASSRDTANTEAFF	TGCGCCAGCAGCCGGGACACCGCGAACACTGAAGCTTTCTTT
.	TRBV14	TRBJ1-2	once	CASSQDFRTHDYGYTF	TGTGCCAGCAGCCAAGATTTTAGGACACACGACTATGGCTACACCTTC
.	TRBV28	TRBJ1-4	.	CASSGGRGPGATNEKLFF	TGTGCCAGCAGTGGGGGCAGGGGCCCAGGGGCAACTAATGAAAAACTGTTTTTT
TRBD1	TRBV5-1	TRBJ1-4	few	CASSLAGQGTLRREKLFF	TGCGCCAGCAGCTTGGCGGGACAGGGGACGTTGAGGAGGGAAAAACTGTTTTTT
.	TRBV5-1	TRBJ1-1	.	CASSLAGVGSTEAFF	TGCGCCAGCAGCTTGGCCGGGGTCGGGAGCACTGAAGCTTTCTTT
.	TRBV5-5	TRBJ1-6	.	CASSLAGTAGMGNSPLHF	TGTGCCAGCAGCTTGGCCGGCACAGCCGGGATGGGTAATTCACCCCTCCACTTT
TRBD1	TRBV18	TRBJ1-5	.	CASSPRTGGNQPQHF	TGTGCCAGCTCACCCCGGACAGGGGGCAATCAGCCCCAGCATTTT
.	TRBV7-9	TRBJ2-2	.	CASSSMSIRELFF	TGTGCCAGCAGCTCCATGTCAATCCGGGAGCTGTTTTTT
.	TRBV7-3	TRBJ2-1	.	CASSLRYNEQFF	TGTGCCAGCAGCTTACGGTACAATGAGCAGTTCTTC
.	TRBV7-8	TRBJ2-5	.	CASSPAAGVPQETQYF	TGTGCCAGCAGCCCCGCGGCAGGGGTCCCCCAAGAGACCCAGTACTTC
.	TRBV4-1	TRBJ2-7	once	CASSQGWGVGAYEQYF	TGCGCCAGCAGCCAAGGATGGGGGGTTGGGGCCTACGAGCAGTACTTC
.	TRBV5-6	TRBJ2-7	.	CASSPNQGYEQYF	TGTGCCAGCAGCCCAAACCAGGGCTACGAGCAGTACTTC
.	TRBV11-2	TRBJ1-2	.	CASSLGQGKRRGYTF	TGTGCCAGCAGCTTGGGGCAGGGGAAGAGAAGGGGCTACACCTTC
.	TRBV4-1	TRBJ1-2	.	CASSQAFTGDGLRYGYTF	TGCGCCAGCAGCCAAGCCTTCACCGGAGACGGCTTGAGGTATGGCTACACCTTC
TRBD1	TRBV30	TRBJ1-2	.	CARTGGPNYGYTF	TGTGCCCGTACAGGGGGCCCGAACTATGGCTACACCTTC
.	TRBV10-3	TRBJ1-1	few	CATLSEAAEAFF	TGTGCCACCCTTTCGGAGGCCGCTGAAGCTTTCTTT
.	TRBV18	TRBJ2-7	.	CASSPQGVAGSPEQYF	TGTGCCAGCTCACCCCAGGGGGTAGCGGGGTCTCCCGAGCAGTACTTC